This T cell receptor beta chain was sequenced in a study of Graves' ophthalmopathy and Graves' hyperthyroidism. This clonotype has a handful of counts. The antigen is undetermined. General observations from the study: Discriminating ophthalmopathy from stable hyperthyroidism, a 13-signature model attained a sensitivity of about 88% and a specificity of 80% to 82%.

The hyperthyroidism patients, aged 18 to 65, had been newly diagnosed, with under 2 months' duration. Germline V lookup: CDR1 MNHEY, CDR2 SVGAGI. Deletions cut 5 bases from V and 3 bases from J, with 14 bases between. The CDR3 is 15 residues long. Amplification from RNA transcripts yielded the TCR beta CDR3 regions. HTBI-primed RT-PCR formed the first round, and a multiplex PCR formed the second. TCRdb re-called the multiplex PCR reads with MiXCR, one entry per CDR3 protein. Counted here are over a million distinct CDR3 sequences, about 35% occurring once; the ten biggest clones make up roughly 10%. The genes are TRBV6-5 and TRBJ1-5; no definite D call. The sequenced sample was peripheral blood or thyroid tissue (not recorded which). The sequence was collected from an adult man with Graves' hyperthyroidism. CDR3 sequence reads: CASSEGGGYNQPQHF. The CDR3 DNA reads as TGTGCCAGCAGTGAGGGAGGAGGATACAATCAGCCCCAGCATTTT.